This TCR beta chain was sequenced during a study of T-cell reconstitution after alpha-beta-depleted transplantation in children. This CDR3 region has 14 residues. V was clipped by 1 base and J by 3 bases, with 10 bases between them. CDR1 and CDR2 from the germline V gene are MGHRA and YSYEKL. It was with unique molecular identifiers that the TCRbeta library was prepared. TCRdb re-called the PCR reads through MiXCR, storing one row per CDR3 protein. The data show 90,000 to 100,000 distinct CDR3 sequences, over 9% seen once. This clonotype came up many times. The specimen comprised PBMCs from the stem cell graft donor, sampled from the stem cell graft. The rearrangement links TRBV4-1 to TRBJ2-7; possibly TRBD1 for D (5 bases). This receptor was identified in a human donor who donated a stem cell graft to a child with inherited bone marrow failure. CDR3 bases: TGCGCCAGCAGCCAAGGACAGACCCTCTACGAGCAGTACTTC. The encoded protein is CASSQGQTLYEQYF.